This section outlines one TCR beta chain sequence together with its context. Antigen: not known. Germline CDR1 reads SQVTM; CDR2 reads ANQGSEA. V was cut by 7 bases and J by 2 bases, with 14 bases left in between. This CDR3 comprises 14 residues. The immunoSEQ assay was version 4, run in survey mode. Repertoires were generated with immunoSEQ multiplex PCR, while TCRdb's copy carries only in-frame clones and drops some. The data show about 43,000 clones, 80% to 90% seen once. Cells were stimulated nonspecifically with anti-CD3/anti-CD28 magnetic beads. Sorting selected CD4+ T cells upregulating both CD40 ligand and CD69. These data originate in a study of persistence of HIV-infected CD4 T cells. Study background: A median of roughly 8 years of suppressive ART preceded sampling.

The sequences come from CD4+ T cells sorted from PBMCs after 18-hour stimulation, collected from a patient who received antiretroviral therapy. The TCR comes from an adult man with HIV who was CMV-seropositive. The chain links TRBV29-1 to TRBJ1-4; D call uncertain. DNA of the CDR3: TGCAGCGCCCGAGGGAAAACCACTAATGAAAAACTGTTTTTT. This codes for CSARGKTTNEKLFF.